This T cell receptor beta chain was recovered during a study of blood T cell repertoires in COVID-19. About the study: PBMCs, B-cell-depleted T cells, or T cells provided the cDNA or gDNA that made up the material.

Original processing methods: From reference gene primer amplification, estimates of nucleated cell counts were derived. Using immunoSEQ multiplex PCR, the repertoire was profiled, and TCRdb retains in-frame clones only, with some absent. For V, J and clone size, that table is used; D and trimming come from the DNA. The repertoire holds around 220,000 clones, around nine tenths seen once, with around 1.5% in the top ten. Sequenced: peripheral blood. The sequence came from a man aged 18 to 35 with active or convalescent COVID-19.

Here the CDR3 DNA reads TGTGCCAGCAGCGTTGGTTCTAGCTTCATCTACGAGCAGTACTTC. Amino acids: CASSVGSSFIYEQYF. The V and J genes are TRBV3-1 (or the pseudogene TRBV3-2) and TRBJ2-7, with TRBD2 as a possible D gene (5 bases). V gave up 5 bases and J gave up 3 bases, with 17 bases separating them. Germline CDR1 LGHDT, CDR2 YNNKEL (reference sequence). The CDR3 totals 15 residues.